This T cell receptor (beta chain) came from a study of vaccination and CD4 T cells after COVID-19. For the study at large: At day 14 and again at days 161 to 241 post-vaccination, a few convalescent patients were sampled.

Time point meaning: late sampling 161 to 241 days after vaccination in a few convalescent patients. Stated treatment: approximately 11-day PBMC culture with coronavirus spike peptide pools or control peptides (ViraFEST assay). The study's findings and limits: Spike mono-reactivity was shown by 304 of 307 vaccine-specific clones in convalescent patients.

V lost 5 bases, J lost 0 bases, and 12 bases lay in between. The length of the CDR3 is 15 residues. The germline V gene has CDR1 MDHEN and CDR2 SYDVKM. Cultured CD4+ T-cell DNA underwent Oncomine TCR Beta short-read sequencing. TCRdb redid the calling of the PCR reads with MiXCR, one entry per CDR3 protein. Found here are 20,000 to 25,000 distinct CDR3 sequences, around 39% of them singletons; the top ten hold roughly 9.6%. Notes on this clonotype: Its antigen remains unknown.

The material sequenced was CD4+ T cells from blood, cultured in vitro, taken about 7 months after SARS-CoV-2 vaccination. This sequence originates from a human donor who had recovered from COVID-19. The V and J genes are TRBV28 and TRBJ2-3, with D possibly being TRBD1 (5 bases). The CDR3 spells CASSGHVVSTDTQYF. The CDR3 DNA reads TGTGCCAGCAGTGGACATGTAGTTAGCACAGATACGCAGTATTTT.